This TCR beta chain comes out of a study of CD8+CD57+ T cells in acquired aplastic anemia. Study in general: Sorted CD4+ and CD8+ cells yielded DNA averaging around 3.2 ug.

Only patients with CD8+CD57+ cell expansion on flow cytometry were chosen for sequencing. At blood sampling, none of the patients had yet received therapy. Study findings and constraints: With respect to CD8+ Simpson's diversity, patients and controls did not differ significantly. Patients shared some 30 CD8+ CDR3 sequences with controls.

On this clonotype: The antigen remains undetermined.

The CDR3 spans 17 residues. Germline CDR1 is LNHDA and CDR2 is SQIVND (reference sequence). Trimming took off 6 bases at V and 10 bases at J, with 25 bases between the two ends. Using genomic DNA as the template, TCR beta VDJ and CDR3 profiling was carried out. TCRdb redid the calling of the reads with MiXCR, one entry per CDR3 protein. The table includes approximately 470,000 distinct CDR3 sequences, over 25% detected once. J is TRBJ1-6 and V is TRBV19, with D possibly being TRBD1 (6 bases). This TCR was recovered from a human donor with aplastic anemia. Input material: sorted CD4+, CD8+, or CD8+CD57+ T cells (not recorded which) from PBMCs. For the CDR3, the DNA is TGTGCCAGTAGCCCCGGGACATCAGCCGGCGGGGGGTCACCCCTCCACTTT. This gives the protein CASSPGTSAGGGSPLHF. The full variable domain, completed using reference TRBV19 and TRBJ1-6, is DGGITQSPKYLFRKEGQNVTLSCEQNLNHDAMYWYRQDPGQGLRLIYYSQIVNDFQKGDIAEGYSVSREKKESFPLTVTSAQKNPTAFYLCASSPGTSAGGGSPLHFGNGTRLTVT.